This T cell receptor beta chain was identified in a study of low-dose radiotherapy and immunotherapy resistance in tumors. Priming of first-strand cDNA relied on TRAV- and TRBV-specific primers (covering alpha and beta chains). A constant-region primer paired with the V-primer adapter amplified TCRs over 20 PCR cycles. Through in vitro transcription, the mRNA that had been isolated was amplified. One entry per CDR3 protein results from TCRdb running MiXCR on the reads. This table holds 59,000 or so distinct CDR3 sequences, around 27% found once. The time point here: before trial treatment. The CDR3 runs to 14 residues. The germline gives CDR1 SGHAT, CDR2 FQNNGV. V was clipped by 7 bases and J by 5 bases; unmatched bases: 9.

The gene calls are TRBV11-2 and TRBJ2-5, with 8 bases matching TRBD1. This clonotype was obtained from a male donor with rectosigmoid adenocarcinoma. Sequenced material: PBMCs, taken before treatment. The CDR3 here is CASTLAGGLETQYF. CDR3 bases: TGTGCCAGCACCCTAGCAGGGGGCTTGGAGACCCAGTACTTC.